This T cell receptor (beta chain) was recorded in a study of blood T cell repertoires in COVID-19. About the study: The United States, Italy and Spain supplied acute and convalescent COVID-19 samples. Sample material is recorded as cDNA or gDNA derived from T cells, B-cell-depleted T cells, or PBMCs.

Measured with immunoSEQ multiplex PCR; TCRdb has only the in-frame clones, and not every one. The data show 200,000 to 250,000 clones, approximately 80% seen once. Recruits, aged roughly 18 to 100 years, lived in roughly 22 US areas. Participants had their cohort set by participant-reported clinical history. The CDR3 spans 14 residues. Trimming took 5 bases from V and 5 from J, leaving 13 bases between them. Per germline, CDR1 MNHNY and CDR2 SVGAGI (reference sequence). This clone was observed a few times. The gene calls are TRBV6-6 and TRBJ1-5; D is possibly TRBD1 (6 bases). The TCR comes from a man in his sixties who had recovered from COVID-19. The sequencing sample was made of PBMCs or T cells enriched from blood (not recorded which). The chain's CDR3 is CASSARGEDQPQHF. The CDR3 DNA reads TGTGCCAGCAGTGCCAGGGGAGAGGATCAGCCCCAGCATTTT.